Reported below is one T cell receptor (beta chain). Its antigen is currently not known. No base quality values were provided; no much bigger clone lies one nucleotide off. This entry comes from a study of CD8 T cells in seronegative destructive rheumatoid arthritis (dated by TCRdb to 2018 to 2021). As for the study more broadly: At the time of sampling, biological drugs were being given to most of the eight CND-RA patients. The study compared peripheral CD8+ TCRbeta repertoires from patients with CCP-negative destructive rheumatoid arthritis (CND-RA) against repertoires from newly diagnosed seropositive RA, seronegative RA and healthy controls. Comparison cohorts of seropositive RA, seronegative RA and healthy controls came from an earlier published TCRbeta dataset rather than new sequencing.

CND-RA patients were negative for the clinical CCP2 antibody test, and joint destruction progressed despite active therapy. Every CND-RA patient showed typical joint destruction in the wrists and ankles and had failed conventional anti-rheumatic therapy. CND-RA patients were sampled not at diagnosis but after long disease histories, which in several cases spanned decades. Each patient provided fifty millilitres of EDTA-anticoagulated peripheral blood. Peripheral blood mononuclear cells were isolated by Ficoll-Paque PLUS density gradient separation. CD8+ cells were isolated from fresh or cryopreserved PBMCs by AutoMACS magnetic bead positive selection, with purity checked by flow cytometry. Nucleospin Tissue or Tissue XS kits were used to extract genomic DNA, which was then quantified on a Qubit 2.0 fluorometer. Spanning cysteine to phenylalanine, the CDR3 consists of 18 amino acids. The retained sequence is limited to the CDR3, 54 bases, with the frame set at the first base. From V the trimming removes 0 bases and from J it removes 7 bases, while the gene matches leave 10 bases of the junction unaccounted for. Reading the germline V gene gives CDR1 SGHAT and CDR2 FQNNGV.

Findings and caveats that apply to the study as a whole: Because no diagnostic samples were available, the TCR repertoire differences may partly reflect poor disease control over the years rather than being present at onset. A distinct set of enriched public clonotypes appeared to be present in CND-RA patients, and the authors interpreted this finding as support for a separate disease subset. More CMV-reactive and fewer influenza A-reactive CD8+ TCRbeta sequences were observed in CND-RA repertoires than in controls and other RA subtypes. After adjusting for age, CND-RA patients appeared to have less diverse, more clonal CD8+ TCRbeta repertoires than other RA subtypes. Across the 90,000 to 150,000 clonotypes tested, no public clonotype enrichment remained significant after Benjamini-Hochberg correction. The small size of the CND-RA cohort was acknowledged as a study limitation.

Following the manufacturer's instructions, genomic DNA from CD8+ cells served as the input for TCRbeta sequencing. The immunoSEQ assay was used for TCRbeta sequencing, which was carried out at a genomics technology centre in Finland. Turning to the authors' computational methods: The clonotype tables produced by the immunoSEQ preprocessing pipeline were converted into VDJtools format, and any non-productive clonotypes were filtered out. Samples below 10,000 reads were excluded and the rest subsampled to 10,000 reads; most of the eight CND-RA samples passed. The VDJtools CalcDiversityStats function was applied to data subsampled to 10,000 reads to calculate Shannon-Wiener, Simpson and clonality indices. To infer antigen specificity, non-singleton TCRbeta clonotypes were hard-matched against VDJdb, meaning no mismatches were allowed. CDR3 sequences that differed by one amino acid (Hamming distance 1) were grouped together into clusters with potentially shared antigen targets. After groups were resampled to six samples, public clonotypes were tested for group enrichment with one-sided Fisher's exact tests, and this procedure was repeated ten times. In its TCRdb copy, this immuneACCESS table keeps in-frame sequences only and misses some clones. Where compared with another copy, unresolved V genes explain less than half of these, and the others have no known cause. V, J and clone size are those of that table, while D and trimming were read from the DNA. The sample has thousands of clones on record, 72% of them singletons. 35% to 40% of the sample goes to the ten largest clones.

Sequencing used CD8+ T cells from blood. The sequence was obtained from a woman between 50 and 75 years old with seronegative destructive rheumatoid arthritis. The chain employs TRBV11-2 and TRBJ2-2; 11 bases in between match TRBD2. The CDR3 protein: CASSLEIAGGPGIGELFF. The nucleotides are TGTGCCAGCAGCTTAGAGATAGCGGGGGGGCCTGGGATCGGGGAGCTGTTTTTT.